Sequencing of this TCR beta chain was carried out in a study of T cell changes during pregnancy in multiple sclerosis. Trimming pared 2 bases from V and 8 bases from J, leaving 12 bases between. The germline V gene has CDR1 SGHRS and CDR2 YFSETQ. This CDR3 contains 13 residues. Libraries were prepared by immunoSEQ multiplex PCR; TCRdb keeps only in-frame clonotypes and omits some of them. The sample consists of roughly 97,000 clones, about nine tenths of them appearing once. J is TRBJ2-3 and V is TRBV5-1; TRBD2 might be the D (5 bases). The sample here was peripheral blood, taken in the second trimester of pregnancy. This receptor was identified in a female donor in good health, enrolled as a control in a pregnancy study. The CDR3 DNA reads as TGCGCCAGCAGCTTTCGGGGATTGGGTACGCAGTATTTT. Protein sequence: CASSFRGLGTQYF.